These 26 T cell receptor beta chains were sequenced from one sample in a study of CD8 T cells in Susac syndrome. When the RNA was reverse transcribed, random hexamers were used with an input of roughly 0.45 to 1 ug. TCRdb re-called the immunoSEQ multiplex PCR reads through MiXCR, storing one row per CDR3 protein. The sample lists about 130,000 distinct CDR3 sequences, about 94% occurring once. Sequenced sample: CD8+ T cells from PBMCs. The origin of the receptors is a human donor with Susac syndrome.

This clonotype has only one observation. The chain links TRBV29-1 to TRBJ1-4; 10 bases fit TRBD1. Germline CDR1 is SQVTM and CDR2 is ANQGSEA. The CDR3 is 15 amino acids. V was clipped by 7 bases and J by 8 bases; unmatched bases: 13. CDR3 region: CSAVRFGTGVEKLFF. The CDR3 coding sequence is TGCAGCGCCGTTCGATTCGGGACAGGGGTCGAAAAACTGTTTTTT.

The chain uses TRBV5-1 and TRBJ1-1; 8 bases map to TRBD1. V was pared by 4 bases and J by 3 bases, with 5 bases of the junction left unmatched. Germline V gene sequence: CDR1 SGHRS, CDR2 YFSETQ. CDR3 size: 14 residues. The DNA for the CDR3 is TGCGCCAGCAGCCACACAGGGGGAGACACTGAAGCTTTCTTT. It encodes CASSHTGGDTEAFF.

The genes are TRBV19 and TRBJ1-1; 9 bases line up with TRBD1. From germline, CDR1 is LNHDA and CDR2 SQIVND (reference sequence). Unmatched junction bases numbered 8, after V lost 6 bases and J lost 3 bases. This CDR3 spans 15 amino acids. In DNA, the CDR3 is TGTGCCAGTAGCCCGGGACAGGGTCTTGACACTGAAGCTTTCTTT. Protein: CASSPGQGLDTEAFF. Using reference TRBV19 and TRBJ1-1 for the parts outside the CDR3, the full variable domain is DGGITQSPKYLFRKEGQNVTLSCEQNLNHDAMYWYRQDPGQGLRLIYYSQIVNDFQKGDIAEGYSVSREKKESFPLTVTSAQKNPTAFYLCASSPGQGLDTEAFFGQGTRLTVV.

This chain connects TRBV10-3 to TRBJ1-5; no definite D call. Germline V gene lookup returns CDR1 ENHRY and CDR2 SYGVKD. The CDR3 has 13 residues. V was trimmed by 0 bases and J by 4 bases, leaving 4 bases between them. The CDR3 sequence is CAISESENQPQHF. The CDR3 DNA reads TGTGCCATCAGTGAGTCTGAGAATCAGCCCCAGCATTTT.

The genes are TRBV20-1 and TRBJ1-1; D is uncertain. The CDR3 spans 14 residues. Trimming removed 5 bases from V and 0 bases from J, with 13 bases in between. CDR1 and CDR2 from the germline V gene are DFQATT and SNEGSKA (reference sequence). Here the CDR3 DNA reads TGCAGTGCTCCCGACGACAAATTGAACACTGAAGCTTTCTTT. As protein: CSAPDDKLNTEAFF.

The chain uses TRBV7-2 and TRBJ2-7; 10 bases are shared with TRBD2. CDR1 is SGHTA, CDR2 FQGNSA, per germline. V was pared by 5 bases and J by 2 bases, with 12 bases of the junction left unmatched. The CDR3 sequence is 17 residues long. CDR3 amino acids: CASSPPGGAGGTYEQYF. The CDR3 DNA follows: TGTGCCAGCAGCCCGCCTGGTGGAGCGGGAGGGACCTACGAGCAGTACTTC.

The J gene is TRBJ1-4, the V gene TRBV5-4; D uncertain. The CDR3 totals 14 residues. V was cut by 2 bases and J by 4 bases, with 9 bases left in between. The germline V gene has CDR1 SGHNT and CDR2 YYREEE (reference sequence). The CDR3 is CASSFREDNEKLFF. CDR3 sequence (DNA): TGTGCCAGCAGCTTCCGGGAGGATAATGAAAAACTGTTTTTT.

This chain joins TRBV5-6 and TRBJ1-3, with D maybe TRBD1 (5 bases). This CDR3 has 15 amino acids. V lost 4 bases, J lost 3 bases, and 14 bases lay in between. Germline lookup yields CDR1 SGHDT and CDR2 YYEEEE. CDR3 loop: CASSESAGRGNTIYF. The CDR3 DNA reads TGTGCCAGCAGCGAATCAGCAGGGCGTGGAAACACCATATATTTT.

The chain carries TRBV18 and TRBJ2-1; 8 nucleotides line up with TRBD1. CDR1 and CDR2 (germline): KGHSH, LQKENI. This CDR3 contains 18 residues. V trimming: 6 bases; J trimming: 1 base; junction bases outside the gene matches: 14. CDR3 sequence reads: CASSRNITGGRSYNEQFF. The CDR3, as DNA: TGTGCCAGCTCCCGCAATATAACAGGGGGAAGGTCCTACAATGAGCAGTTCTTC.

Comments on this clonotype: A read error may produce the germline difference seen at one junction end. The CDR3, as DNA: TGTGCCAGCAGCCCCCCCGGACAGCTCTACTTCTTC. Its protein is CASSPPGQLYFF. The rearrangement joins TRBV7-9 to TRBJ1-2, with D maybe TRBD1 (6 bases). The CDR3 has 12 residues. The germline V gene has CDR1 SEHNR and CDR2 FQNEAQ (reference sequence).

The chain joins TRBV7-3 to TRBJ2-1, with TRBD2 matching 9 bases. The J segment lost 7 bases and the V segment lost 0 bases, leaving 10 bases of the junction unmatched. The V gene's germline CDR1 is SGHTA and CDR2 FQGTGA. This CDR3 is built from 17 residues. CDR3 DNA sequence: TGTGCCAGCAGCTTAACGGGGTCTAGCGGGACCCGGAATGAGCAGTTCTTC. Translating it yields CASSLTGSSGTRNEQFF.

The V call is TRBV7-9, the J call TRBJ2-3, with 8 bases fitting TRBD1. J gave up 2 bases and V 5 bases, and 9 bases lay outside the gene matches. The CDR3 consists of 16 residues. Germline V gene lookup returns CDR1 SEHNR and CDR2 FQNEAQ (reference sequence). CDR3 nucleotides: TGTGCCAGCAGCGCCCAAGACAGGGGACTCACAGATACGCAGTATTTT. Residues: CASSAQDRGLTDTQYF.

The chain employs TRBV25-1 and TRBJ2-7, with 7 bases lining up with TRBD2. Germline CDR1 reads MGHDK; CDR2 reads SYGVNS. The CDR3 runs 15 residues. J gave up 2 bases and V 4 bases, and 8 bases lay outside the gene matches. The CDR3 nucleotides read TGTGCCAGCAGTGCCCTTAGCGGGCGAGCCTACGAGCAGTACTTC. Its translation: CASSALSGRAYEQYF.

CDR3 sequence (DNA): TGTGCCAGCAGCGCAGGGTTGGGAGGCACTGAAGCTTTCTTT. This translates into CASSAGLGGTEAFF. V gene TRBV12-3 or TRBV12-4 combines with J gene TRBJ1-1; possible D gene TRBD1, 5 bases. This CDR3 comprises 14 residues. The germline V and J ends were trimmed by 6 bases and 4 bases, with 15 bases remaining between them.

The V call is TRBV30, the J call TRBJ1-2; D not resolved. The ends were cut back, 6 bases at V and 2 bases at J, with 7 bases in the middle. Germline CDR1 GTSNPN, CDR2 SVGIG (reference sequence). The CDR3 sequence is 11 residues long. CDR3 residues: CACAENYGYTF. CDR3 sequence (DNA): TGTGCCTGCGCAGAAAACTATGGCTACACCTTC.

J is TRBJ2-1 and V is TRBV4-2; D is ambiguous. The CDR3 covers 15 residues. The V gene's germline CDR1 is LGHNA and CDR2 YNFKEQ. V lost 4 bases and J lost 8, with 18 bases in between. Here the CDR3 reads CASSPHRAVLDEQFF. DNA of the CDR3: TGTGCCAGCAGCCCCCATAGGGCCGTTCTCGATGAGCAGTTCTTC.

This clonotype was recorded once. V and J are TRBV6-4 and TRBJ2-3; perhaps TRBD1 as D (7 bases). The CDR3 length is 15 residues. CDR1 and CDR2 from the germline V gene are MRHNA and SNTAGT. V gave up 5 bases and J gave up 1 base, with 13 bases separating them. CDR3 DNA sequence: TGTGCCAGCAGTTCGCAGGGGGGAGGCACAGATACGCAGTATTTT. This sequence encodes CASSSQGGGTDTQYF.

This clonotype showed up just once. The chain is built from TRBV21-1 and TRBJ2-7; the table assigns TRBD1, which was not confirmed against the DNA. TRBV21-1 counts as a pseudogene. The CDR3 consists of 13 residues. CDR3 DNA sequence: TGTGCCAGCAGCAGGGGCGGTACCTACGAGCAGTACTTC. It specifies CASSRGGTYEQYF.

The chain is built from TRBV4-1 and TRBJ1-5, with a weak D call TRBD1 (5 bases). The germline CDR1 and CDR2 sequences are MGHRA and YSYEKL. The ends were cut back, 3 bases at V and 4 bases at J, with 13 bases in the middle. The CDR3 has 15 amino acids. CDR3 sequence (DNA): TGCGCCAGCAGCCAGGAGCATAGGGGTAATCAGCCCCAGCATTTT. It codes for CASSQEHRGNQPQHF.

V and J are TRBV7-6 and TRBJ2-7, with D unclear. Germline V gene lookup returns CDR1 SGHVS and CDR2 FNYEAQ. The CDR3 has 14 amino acids. Trimming stripped 6 bases from V and 0 bases from J, with 12 bases between. CDR3 in DNA: TGTGCCAGCAGTTCGGACGTGAGCTCCTACGAGCAGTACTTC. Its protein product is CASSSDVSSYEQYF.

The chain recombines TRBV19 with TRBJ2-2, with D perhaps matching TRBD2 (6 bases). Germline V gives CDR1 LNHDA, CDR2 SQIVND (reference sequence). The CDR3 extends over 16 amino acids. V was shortened by 10 bases and J by 7 bases, with 25 bases between the two germline ends. The CDR3 DNA sequence: TGTGCCACCACGGGTGACCGAGAGGAGGGATTCGGGGAGCTGTTTTTT. Translated: CATTGDREEGFGELFF.

This rearrangement joins TRBV12-3 or TRBV12-4 to TRBJ2-7; D is possibly TRBD2 (6 bases). This CDR3 is built from 13 residues. The V end lost 4 bases, the J end lost 3 bases, and 10 bases lay between the germline ends. The CDR3: CASSSGGDYEQYF. CDR3 nucleotide sequence: TGTGCCAGCAGTTCCGGCGGGGACTACGAGCAGTACTTC.

The rearrangement links TRBV5-4 to TRBJ2-7; D remains ambiguous. The CDR3 sequence is 15 residues long. Germline V gene data show CDR1 as SGHNT and CDR2 as YYREEE (reference sequence). The germline V and J ends were trimmed by 0 bases and 0 bases, with 10 bases remaining between them. The CDR3 sequence: CASSLAADSSYEQYF. CDR3 bases: TGTGCCAGCAGCTTGGCCGCGGATAGCTCCTACGAGCAGTACTTC. The full variable domain, rest sourced from reference TRBV5-4 and TRBJ2-7, is ETGVTQSPTHLIKTRGQQVTLRCSSQSGHNTVSWYQQALGQGPQFIFQYYREEENGRGNFPPRFSGLQFPNYSSELNVNALELDDSALYLCASSLAADSSYEQYFGPGTRLTVT.

The V and J genes are TRBV3-1 and TRBJ1-6; 7 bases align to TRBD1. The V gene end was trimmed by 0 bases and the J gene end by 0 bases; junction bases not matched to a gene: 8. The germline gives CDR1 LGHDT, CDR2 YNNKEL (reference sequence). The CDR3 contains 19 residues. CDR3 loop: CASSQDMGQLSSYNSPLHF. The CDR3 nucleotides read TGTGCCAGCAGCCAAGATATGGGACAGCTGAGCTCCTATAATTCACCCCTCCACTTT.

This clonotype is labeled as medium-sized. One end of the junction does not line up with germline, which may come from a read error. The V and J genes are TRBV5-8 and TRBJ2-1; 10 nucleotides align to TRBD2. CDR1 is SGHTS and CDR2 is YDEGEE in the germline V gene. The CDR3 contains 15 residues. The CDR3 region has the DNA TGCGCCAGCAGCCAAGGACTAGCGGAGTACAATGAGCAGTTCTTC. Translated: CASSQGLAEYNEQFF.

This clonotype was seen once. The chain employs TRBV4-3 and TRBJ1-5; maybe TRBD1 (6 bases). Germline V lookup: CDR1 LGHNA, CDR2 YSLEER. Trimming cost V 5 bases and J 10 bases, with 18 bases left between them. The CDR3 runs 14 residues. CDR3 coding DNA: TGCGCCAGCAGCAGGGGGGGTCTTGGGGATCCCCAGCATTTT. It encodes CASSRGGLGDPQHF.